A single sample is the source of the 5 T cell receptor beta chains below, sequenced in a study of blood T cell repertoires in COVID-19. Sequencing used immunoSEQ multiplex PCR; TCRdb keeps in-frame clones, though not all of them. Among 220,000 or so clones listed, 75% to 90% were seen once. Material for sequencing was peripheral blood. All receptors derive from a man aged 60 to 75 who had recovered from COVID-19.

The genes are TRBV28 and TRBJ2-3, with D maybe TRBD1 (6 bases). The V gene's germline CDR1 is MDHEN and CDR2 SYDVKM. The CDR3 has 15 residues. Trimming removed 6 bases at V and 3 bases at J, with 16 bases between. Here the CDR3 reads CASSRGQSKTDTQYF. The DNA of the CDR3 is TGTGCCAGCAGCCGAGGACAGTCCAAAACAGATACGCAGTATTTT. Full variable domain (remainder filled in from reference TRBV28 and TRBJ2-3): DVKVTQSSRYLVKRTGEKVFLECVQDMDHENMFWYRQDPGLGLRLIYFSYDVKMKEKGDIPEGYSVSREKKERFSLILESASTNQTSMYLCASSRGQSKTDTQYFGPGTRLTVL.

On this clone itself: This same CDR3 is encoded by further DNA sequences in the sample. The CDR3 sequence: CASSQDGGNQPQHF. DNA of the CDR3: TGTGCCAGCAGCCAAGATGGAGGGAATCAGCCCCAGCATTTT. The chain has TRBV3-1 (or the pseudogene TRBV3-2) and TRBJ1-5; D call uncertain. Trimming stripped 0 bases from V and 4 bases from J, with 7 bases between. CDR1 and CDR2 (germline): LGHDT, YNNKEL (reference sequence). The CDR3 extends over 14 amino acids.

Points on this clone: The limits of the CDR3 on the DNA are not certain, so only TCRdb's listed CDR3 is given. The rearrangement joins TRBV21-1 to TRBJ2-7; the D call of TRBD2 is as the table states it, not checked on the DNA. TRBV21-1 has pseudogene status. The CDR3 extends over 15 residues, inclusive of both ends. The CDR3: CASSNWGSGSGEQYF.

This chain uses TRBV18 with TRBJ1-1; perhaps TRBD1 as D (6 bases). CDR3 length: 15 residues. Per germline, CDR1 KGHSH and CDR2 LQKENI. Deletions cut 2 bases from V and 2 bases from J, with 12 bases between. The CDR3 DNA is TGTGCCAGCTCACCAGCTATACAGGGAAACACTGAAGCTTTCTTT. This sequence encodes CASSPAIQGNTEAFF.

The rearrangement links TRBV10-3 to TRBJ1-1; D possibly corresponds to TRBD1 (5 bases). V lost 2 bases to trimming and J lost 10 bases, with 11 bases between them. The CDR3 spans 12 residues. The V gene's germline CDR1 is ENHRY and CDR2 SYGVKD. This CDR3 is CAISESREGAFF. The CDR3 DNA sequence: TGTGCCATCAGTGAGAGCAGGGAGGGAGCTTTCTTT.